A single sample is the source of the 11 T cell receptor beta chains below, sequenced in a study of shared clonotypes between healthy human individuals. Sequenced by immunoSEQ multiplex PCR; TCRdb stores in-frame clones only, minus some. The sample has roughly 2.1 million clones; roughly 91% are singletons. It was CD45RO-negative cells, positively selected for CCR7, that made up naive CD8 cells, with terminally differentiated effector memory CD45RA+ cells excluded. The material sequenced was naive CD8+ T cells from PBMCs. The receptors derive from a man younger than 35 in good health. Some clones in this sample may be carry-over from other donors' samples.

CDR3 nucleotides: TGTGCCAGCAGTTTGTTCGGGTTAGGGGACGAGCAGTACTTC. Its translation is CASSLFGLGDEQYF. This chain joins TRBV27 and TRBJ2-7; possibly TRBD1 for D (5 bases). The CDR3 loop spans 14 amino acids. Germline V gene data show CDR1 as MNHEY and CDR2 as SMNVEV (reference sequence). Trimming cost V 3 bases and J 5 bases, with 14 bases left between them.

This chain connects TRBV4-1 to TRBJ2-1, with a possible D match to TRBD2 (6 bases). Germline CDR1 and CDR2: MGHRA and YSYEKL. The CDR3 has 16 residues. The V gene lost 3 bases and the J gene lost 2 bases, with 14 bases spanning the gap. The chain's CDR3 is CASSQVEGPTYNEQFF. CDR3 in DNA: TGCGCCAGCAGCCAGGTGGAGGGCCCCACCTACAATGAGCAGTTCTTC.

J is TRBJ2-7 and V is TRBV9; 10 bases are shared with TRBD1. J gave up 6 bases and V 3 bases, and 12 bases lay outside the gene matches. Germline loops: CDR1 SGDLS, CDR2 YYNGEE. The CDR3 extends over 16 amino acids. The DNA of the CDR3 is TGTGCCAGCAGCGCTTCCGGGACAGGGGTGACGGGCGAGCAGTACTTC. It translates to CASSASGTGVTGEQYF.

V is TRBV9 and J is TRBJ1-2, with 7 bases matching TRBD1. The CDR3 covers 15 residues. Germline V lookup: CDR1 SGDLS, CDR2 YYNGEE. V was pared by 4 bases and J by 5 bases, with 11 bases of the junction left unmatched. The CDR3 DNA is TGTGCCAGCAGCAATCGACAGGGAGCTTATTATGGCTACACCTTC. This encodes CASSNRQGAYYGYTF. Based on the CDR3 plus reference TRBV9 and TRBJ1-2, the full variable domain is DSGVTQTPKHLITATGQRVTLRCSPRSGDLSVYWYQQSLDQGLQFLIQYYNGEERAKGNILERFSAQQFPDLHSELNLSSLELGDSALYFCASSNRQGAYYGYTFGSGTRLTVV.

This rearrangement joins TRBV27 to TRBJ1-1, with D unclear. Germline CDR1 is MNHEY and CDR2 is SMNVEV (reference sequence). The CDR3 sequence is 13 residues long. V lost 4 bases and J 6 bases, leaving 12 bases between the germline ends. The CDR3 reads CASSSQGIPEAFF. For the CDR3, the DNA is TGTGCCAGCAGTTCCCAAGGTATACCTGAAGCTTTCTTT.

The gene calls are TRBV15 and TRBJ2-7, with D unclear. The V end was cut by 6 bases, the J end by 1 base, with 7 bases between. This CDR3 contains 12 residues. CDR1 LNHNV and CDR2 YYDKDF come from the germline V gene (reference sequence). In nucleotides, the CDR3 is TGTGCCACCAGGGCGGATTCCTACGAGCAGTACTTC. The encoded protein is CATRADSYEQYF.

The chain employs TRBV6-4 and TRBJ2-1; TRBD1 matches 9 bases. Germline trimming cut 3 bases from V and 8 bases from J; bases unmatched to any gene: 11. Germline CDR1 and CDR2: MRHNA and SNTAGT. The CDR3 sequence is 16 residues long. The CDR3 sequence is CASSEWRTGDVHEQFF. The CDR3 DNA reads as TGTGCCAGCAGTGAATGGAGGACAGGGGATGTCCATGAGCAGTTCTTC.

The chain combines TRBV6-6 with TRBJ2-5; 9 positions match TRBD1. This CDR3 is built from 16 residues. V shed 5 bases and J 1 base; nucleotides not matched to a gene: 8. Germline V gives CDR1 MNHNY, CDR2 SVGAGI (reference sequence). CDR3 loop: CASSTGTGLFQETQYF. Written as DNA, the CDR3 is TGTGCCAGCAGTACCGGGACAGGGCTGTTCCAAGAGACCCAGTACTTC.

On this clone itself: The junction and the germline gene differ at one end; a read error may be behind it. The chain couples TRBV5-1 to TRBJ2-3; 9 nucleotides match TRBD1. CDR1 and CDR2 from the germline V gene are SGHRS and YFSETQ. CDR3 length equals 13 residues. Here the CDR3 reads CASTLGQGGTQYF. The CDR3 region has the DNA TGCGCCAGCACCTTGGGACAGGGAGGAACGCAGTATTTT.

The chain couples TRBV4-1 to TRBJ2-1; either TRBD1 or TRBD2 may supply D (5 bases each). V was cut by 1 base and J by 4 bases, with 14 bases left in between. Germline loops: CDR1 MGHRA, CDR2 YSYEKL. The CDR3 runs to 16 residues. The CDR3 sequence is CASSQAPGRTYNEQFF. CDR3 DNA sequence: TGCGCCAGCAGCCAAGCCCCGGGACGGACTTACAATGAGCAGTTCTTC.

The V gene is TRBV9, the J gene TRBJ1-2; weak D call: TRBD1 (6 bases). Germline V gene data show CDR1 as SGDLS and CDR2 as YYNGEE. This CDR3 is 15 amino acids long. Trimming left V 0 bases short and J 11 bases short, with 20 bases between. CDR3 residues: CASSVEVYLTGTYTF. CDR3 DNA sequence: TGTGCCAGCAGCGTAGAGGTATACCTGACAGGCACGTACACCTTC.